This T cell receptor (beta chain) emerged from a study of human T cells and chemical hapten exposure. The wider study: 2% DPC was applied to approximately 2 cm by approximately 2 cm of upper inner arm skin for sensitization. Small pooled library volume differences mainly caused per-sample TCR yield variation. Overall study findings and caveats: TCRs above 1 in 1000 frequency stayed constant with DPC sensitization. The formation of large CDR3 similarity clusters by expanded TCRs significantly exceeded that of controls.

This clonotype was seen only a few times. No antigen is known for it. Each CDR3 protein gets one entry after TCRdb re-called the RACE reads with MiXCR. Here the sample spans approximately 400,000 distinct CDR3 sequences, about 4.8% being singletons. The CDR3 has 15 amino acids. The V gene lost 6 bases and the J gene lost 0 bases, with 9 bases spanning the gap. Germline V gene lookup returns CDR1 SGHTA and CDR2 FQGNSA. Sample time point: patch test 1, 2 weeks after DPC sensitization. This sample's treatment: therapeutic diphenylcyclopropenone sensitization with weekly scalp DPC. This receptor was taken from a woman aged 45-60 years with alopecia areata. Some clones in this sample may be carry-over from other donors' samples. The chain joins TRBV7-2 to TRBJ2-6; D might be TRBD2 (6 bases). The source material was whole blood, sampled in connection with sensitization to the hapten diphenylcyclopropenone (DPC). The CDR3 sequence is CASRGLPSGANVLTF. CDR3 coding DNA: TGTGCCAGCAGAGGACTACCCTCTGGGGCCAACGTCCTGACTTTC.